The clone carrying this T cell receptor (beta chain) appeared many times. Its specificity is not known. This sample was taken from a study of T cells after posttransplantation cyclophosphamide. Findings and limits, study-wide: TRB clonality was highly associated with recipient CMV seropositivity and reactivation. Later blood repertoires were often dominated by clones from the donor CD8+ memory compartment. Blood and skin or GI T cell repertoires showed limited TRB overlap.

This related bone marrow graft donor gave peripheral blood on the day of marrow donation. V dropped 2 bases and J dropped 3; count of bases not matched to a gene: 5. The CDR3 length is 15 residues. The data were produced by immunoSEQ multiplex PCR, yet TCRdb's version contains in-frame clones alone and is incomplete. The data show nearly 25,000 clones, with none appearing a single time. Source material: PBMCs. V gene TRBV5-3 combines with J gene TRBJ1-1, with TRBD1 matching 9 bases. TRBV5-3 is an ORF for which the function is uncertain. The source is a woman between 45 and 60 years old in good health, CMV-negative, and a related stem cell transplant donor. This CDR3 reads CARSFVQGADTEAFF. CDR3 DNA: TGTGCCAGAAGCTTTGTACAGGGGGCTGACACTGAAGCTTTCTTT.